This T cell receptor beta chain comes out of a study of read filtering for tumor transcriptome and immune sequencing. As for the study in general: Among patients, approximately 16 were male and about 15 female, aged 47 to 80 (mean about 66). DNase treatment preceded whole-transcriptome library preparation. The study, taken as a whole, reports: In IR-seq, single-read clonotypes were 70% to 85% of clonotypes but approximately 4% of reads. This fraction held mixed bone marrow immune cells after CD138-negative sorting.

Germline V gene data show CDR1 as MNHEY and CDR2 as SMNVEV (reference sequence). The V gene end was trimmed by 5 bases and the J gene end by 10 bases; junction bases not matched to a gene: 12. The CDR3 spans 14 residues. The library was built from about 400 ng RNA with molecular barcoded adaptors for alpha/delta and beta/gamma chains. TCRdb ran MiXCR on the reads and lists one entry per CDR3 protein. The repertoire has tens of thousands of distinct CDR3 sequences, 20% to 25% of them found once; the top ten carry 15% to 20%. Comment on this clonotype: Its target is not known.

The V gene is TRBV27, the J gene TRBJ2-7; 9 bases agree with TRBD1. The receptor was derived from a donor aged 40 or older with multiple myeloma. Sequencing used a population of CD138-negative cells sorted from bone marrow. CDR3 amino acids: CASSPFLLDRGQYF. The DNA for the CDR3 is TGTGCCAGCAGTCCATTCCTGTTGGACAGGGGTCAGTACTTC.